The source of this TCR beta chain is a study of shared clonotypes between healthy human individuals. The CDR3 has 15 residues. V lost 2 bases, J lost 9 bases, and 19 bases lay in between. CDR1 is MGHRA, CDR2 YSYEKL, per germline. Genomic DNA per cell subset filled all wells of several immunoSEQ plates. Repertoires were generated with immunoSEQ multiplex PCR, while TCRdb's copy carries only in-frame clones and drops some. The sample includes more than 2,000,000 clones, over 85% seen only once; the top ten take 0.39%. J is TRBJ1-1 and V is TRBV4-1; D gene unclear. The TCR originated in a man between 18 and 35 years old in good health. Some clones in this sample may be carry-over from other donors' samples. Sequenced: naive CD4+ T cells from PBMCs. Subset given: CD45RA+ positively selected. This chain's CDR3 is CASSQYSSQEKKAFF. CDR3 coding DNA: TGCGCCAGCAGCCAATACTCCTCCCAGGAAAAGAAAGCTTTCTTT.